A selection of T cell receptor beta chains follows, all from one sample in a study of blood T cell repertoires in COVID-19. Assay: immunoSEQ multiplex PCR; the TCRdb copy retains only in-frame clones and omits some. The table has about 200,000 clones, roughly 82% seen once. The source material was PBMCs or T cells enriched from blood (not recorded which). These receptors came from a middle-aged man with acute COVID-19. The CDR3 runs from the conserved cysteine through the conserved F or W. A D gene is named only where the DNA matches it firmly. A row's size may be missing; if present it is once, few, many or a size class.

d_gene: .
j_gene: TRBJ2-1
v_gene: TRBV21-1
abundance: .
CDR3aa: CASSHSGGSYNEQFF
CDR3nt: TGTGCCAGCAGCCACTCGGGAGGCTCCTACAATGAGCAGTTCTTC

d_gene: .
j_gene: TRBJ2-6
v_gene: TRBV2
abundance: .
CDR3aa: CASIRESLSGANVLTF
CDR3nt: TGTGCCAGCATTCGGGAATCCCTCTCTGGGGCCAACGTCCTGACTTTC

d_gene: TRBD2
j_gene: TRBJ2-5
v_gene: TRBV7-9
abundance: .
CDR3aa: CASSLDAGGGETQYF
CDR3nt: TGTGCCAGCAGCTTAGATGCGGGAGGGGGAGAGACCCAGTACTTC

d_gene: .
j_gene: TRBJ1-5
v_gene: TRBV4-1
abundance: .
CDR3aa: CASSYDSFSNQPQHF
CDR3nt: TGCGCCAGCAGCTACGACAGTTTTAGCAATCAGCCCCAGCATTTT

d_gene: .
j_gene: TRBJ2-3
v_gene: TRBV2
abundance: .
CDR3aa: CASSEGGGADTQYF
CDR3nt: TGTGCCAGCAGTGAGGGTGGGGGCGCAGATACGCAGTATTTT

d_gene: TRBD1
j_gene: TRBJ1-5
v_gene: TRBV30
abundance: .
CDR3aa: CAWRGQGHQPQHF
CDR3nt: TGTGCCTGGAGAGGACAGGGTCATCAGCCCCAGCATTTT

d_gene: TRBD2
j_gene: TRBJ2-1
v_gene: TRBV5-4
abundance: .
CDR3aa: CASRPGTSGNPSNEQFF
CDR3nt: TGTGCCAGCAGGCCCGGGACTAGCGGGAATCCGAGCAATGAGCAGTTCTTC

d_gene: .
j_gene: TRBJ2-5
v_gene: TRBV30
abundance: .
CDR3aa: CAWGLHGTQETQYF
CDR3nt: TGTGCCTGGGGACTCCACGGGACTCAAGAGACCCAGTACTTC

d_gene: .
j_gene: TRBJ2-2
v_gene: TRBV9
abundance: once
CDR3aa: CASSVVGGNTGELFF
CDR3nt: TGTGCCAGCAGCGTAGTTGGGGGCAACACCGGGGAGCTGTTTTTT

d_gene: TRBD1
j_gene: TRBJ2-7
v_gene: TRBV6-5
abundance: .
CDR3aa: CASSSSGTGVYEQYF
CDR3nt: TGTGCCAGCAGTTCCTCCGGGACAGGGGTCTACGAGCAGTACTTC

d_gene: .
j_gene: TRBJ2-3
v_gene: TRBV15
abundance: once
CDR3aa: CATSRGNRDVDTQYF
CDR3nt: TGTGCCACCAGCAGAGGGAACAGGGACGTAGATACGCAGTATTTT

d_gene: TRBD1
j_gene: TRBJ2-1
v_gene: TRBV3-1/TRBV3-2
abundance: .
CDR3aa: CASSPPLAGTGIYNEQFF
CDR3nt: TGTGCCAGCAGCCCACCTCTCGCCGGGACAGGGATCTACAATGAGCAGTTCTTC

d_gene: .
j_gene: TRBJ1-1
v_gene: TRBV5-4
abundance: few
CDR3aa: CASSSPRLNTEAFF
CDR3nt: TGTGCCAGCAGCTCACCGAGATTGAACACTGAAGCTTTCTTT

d_gene: .
j_gene: TRBJ2-5
v_gene: TRBV7-9
abundance: once
CDR3aa: CASSGNQGKETQYF
CDR3nt: TGTGCCAGCAGCGGCAACCAGGGAAAAGAGACCCAGTACTTC

d_gene: .
j_gene: TRBJ1-2
v_gene: TRBV20-1
abundance: .
CDR3aa: CTAYSLYGYTF
CDR3nt: TGCACCGCCTATTCCCTATATGGCTACACCTTC

d_gene: .
j_gene: TRBJ2-3
v_gene: TRBV29-1
abundance: .
CDR3aa: CSVVEDTQYF
CDR3nt: TGCAGCGTTGTCGAGGATACGCAGTATTTT

d_gene: TRBD2
j_gene: TRBJ2-7
v_gene: TRBV19
abundance: .
CDR3aa: CASSLTSGMGGEQYF
CDR3nt: TGTGCCAGTAGTCTTACTAGCGGGATGGGCGGGGAGCAGTACTTC

d_gene: .
j_gene: TRBJ1-1
v_gene: TRBV24-1
abundance: .
CDR3aa: CATSVTQGNTEAFF
CDR3nt: TGTGCCACCAGTGTTACACAGGGGAACACTGAAGCTTTCTTT

d_gene: TRBD1
j_gene: TRBJ1-1
v_gene: TRBV11-2
abundance: .
CDR3aa: CASSLRGRINTEAFF
CDR3nt: TGTGCCAGCAGCTTAAGGGGGCGGATCAACACTGAAGCTTTCTTT

d_gene: TRBD2
j_gene: TRBJ2-7
v_gene: TRBV11-3
abundance: .
CDR3aa: CASSSGVAGRYEQYF
CDR3nt: TGTGCCAGCAGCTCTGGAGTAGCGGGGCGATACGAGCAGTACTTC

d_gene: TRBD1
j_gene: TRBJ2-3
v_gene: TRBV27
abundance: few
CDR3aa: CASSFGDRPDTQYF
CDR3nt: TGTGCCAGCAGTTTCGGGGACAGACCAGATACGCAGTATTTT

d_gene: .
j_gene: TRBJ2-5
v_gene: TRBV3-1/TRBV3-2
abundance: .
CDR3aa: CASSQAVETQYF
CDR3nt: TGTGCCAGCAGCCAAGCCGTTGAGACCCAGTACTTC

d_gene: TRBD1
j_gene: TRBJ2-1
v_gene: TRBV5-1
abundance: .
CDR3aa: CASKEGTAYNEQFF
CDR3nt: TGCGCCAGCAAAGAAGGGACAGCCTACAATGAGCAGTTCTTC

d_gene: TRBD2
j_gene: TRBJ2-6
v_gene: TRBV9
abundance: once
CDR3aa: CASSSRGAGAIPGANVLTF
CDR3nt: TGTGCCAGCAGCTCCCGGGGAGCGGGAGCTATTCCTGGGGCCAACGTCCTGACTTTC

d_gene: .
j_gene: TRBJ2-7
v_gene: TRBV10-3
abundance: .
CDR3aa: CAISEGRPYEQYF
CDR3nt: TGTGCCATCAGTGAGGGGCGTCCCTACGAGCAGTACTTC

d_gene: .
j_gene: TRBJ2-5
v_gene: TRBV27
abundance: .
CDR3aa: CASSFPGLETQYF
CDR3nt: TGTGCCAGCAGTTTCCCGGGACTGGAGACCCAGTACTTC

d_gene: .
j_gene: TRBJ1-2
v_gene: TRBV28
abundance: .
CDR3aa: CASSFGRGTDYGYTF
CDR3nt: TGTGCCAGCAGTTTCGGGCGGGGCACGGACTATGGCTACACCTTC

d_gene: .
j_gene: TRBJ2-3
v_gene: TRBV18
abundance: few
CDR3aa: CASSPPSEWLGDTQYF
CDR3nt: TGTGCCAGCTCACCACCAAGCGAATGGCTGGGAGATACGCAGTATTTT

d_gene: .
j_gene: TRBJ1-6
v_gene: TRBV4-1
abundance: .
CDR3aa: CASSQEPRPSSPLHF
CDR3nt: TGCGCCAGCAGCCAAGAGCCAAGGCCTAGTTCACCCCTCCACTTT

d_gene: TRBD1
j_gene: TRBJ1-4
v_gene: TRBV12-3/TRBV12-4
abundance: .
CDR3aa: CASRYTGVEKLFF
CDR3nt: TGTGCCAGCAGGTATACAGGGGTTGAAAAACTGTTTTTT

d_gene: TRBD1
j_gene: TRBJ1-1
v_gene: TRBV5-1
abundance: .
CDR3aa: CASSSRGLDTEAFF
CDR3nt: TGCGCCAGCAGTTCTAGGGGGCTGGACACTGAAGCTTTCTTT

d_gene: TRBD2
j_gene: TRBJ2-3
v_gene: TRBV14
abundance: .
CDR3aa: CASSLGRAGSNTQYF
CDR3nt: TGTGCCAGCAGCCTCGGGAGGGCCGGTTCAAATACGCAGTATTTT

d_gene: .
j_gene: TRBJ1-4
v_gene: TRBV25-1
abundance: .
CDR3aa: CASSLPGGGNEKLFF
CDR3nt: TGTGCCAGCAGTCTCCCCGGCGGGGGTAATGAAAAACTGTTTTTT

d_gene: .
j_gene: TRBJ2-5
v_gene: TRBV30
abundance: .
CDR3aa: CAWTKFTGKTETQYF
CDR3nt: TGTGCCTGGACCAAATTCACTGGTAAAACAGAGACCCAGTACTTC

d_gene: TRBD1
j_gene: TRBJ2-2
v_gene: TRBV25-1
abundance: .
CDR3aa: CASEQGGRGTGELFF
CDR3nt: TGTGCCAGCGAACAGGGGGGCCGGGGCACCGGGGAGCTGTTTTTT

d_gene: .
j_gene: TRBJ2-6
v_gene: TRBV4-3
abundance: .
CDR3aa: CASSLERFSGANVLTF
CDR3nt: TGCGCCAGCAGCCTAGAACGGTTCTCTGGGGCCAACGTCCTGACTTTC

d_gene: .
j_gene: TRBJ2-3
v_gene: TRBV9
abundance: once
CDR3aa: CASSDSDTQYF
CDR3nt: TGTGCCAGCAGCGATTCGGATACGCAGTATTTT

d_gene: TRBD2
j_gene: TRBJ2-7
v_gene: TRBV18
abundance: .
CDR3aa: CASSPGERGEQYF
CDR3nt: TGTGCCAGCTCACCGGGGGAGCGGGGCGAGCAGTACTTC

d_gene: .
j_gene: TRBJ1-6
v_gene: TRBV13
abundance: once
CDR3aa: CASSSSESYNSPLHF
CDR3nt: TGTGCCAGCAGCTCCTCCGAGTCCTATAATTCACCCCTCCACTTT

d_gene: .
j_gene: TRBJ1-5
v_gene: TRBV19
abundance: .
CDR3aa: CASSEQVWQPQHF
CDR3nt: TGTGCCAGTAGTGAGCAAGTATGGCAGCCCCAGCATTTT

d_gene: .
j_gene: TRBJ2-7
v_gene: TRBV9
abundance: .
CDR3aa: CASSVGVDSSYEQYF
CDR3nt: TGTGCCAGCAGCGTAGGGGTCGACAGCTCCTACGAGCAGTACTTC

d_gene: .
j_gene: TRBJ2-2
v_gene: TRBV9
abundance: .
CDR3aa: CASSPANTGELFF
CDR3nt: TGTGCCAGCAGCCCTGCGAACACCGGGGAGCTGTTTTTT

d_gene: .
j_gene: TRBJ2-5
v_gene: TRBV19
abundance: many
CDR3aa: CASSTPQRGETQYF
CDR3nt: TGTGCCAGTAGTACTCCCCAACGGGGAGAGACCCAGTACTTC

d_gene: TRBD2
j_gene: TRBJ2-7
v_gene: TRBV6-1
abundance: .
CDR3aa: CASSDVGLAGYEQYF
CDR3nt: TGTGCCAGCAGTGACGTTGGTCTAGCGGGCTACGAGCAGTACTTC

d_gene: TRBD2
j_gene: TRBJ2-2
v_gene: TRBV5-1
abundance: .
CDR3aa: CASSLGLAGGELFF
CDR3nt: TGCGCCAGCAGCTTGGGCCTAGCGGGCGGGGAGCTGTTTTTT

d_gene: TRBD2
j_gene: TRBJ2-7
v_gene: TRBV25-1
abundance: .
CDR3aa: CASSTWGREGYEQYF
CDR3nt: TGTGCCAGCAGTACGTGGGGGCGGGAGGGCTACGAGCAGTACTTC

d_gene: .
j_gene: TRBJ1-1
v_gene: TRBV5-4
abundance: few
CDR3aa: CASRLRGGDTEAFF
CDR3nt: TGTGCCAGCAGACTGAGGGGAGGGGACACTGAAGCTTTCTTT

d_gene: .
j_gene: TRBJ2-3
v_gene: TRBV27
abundance: .
CDR3aa: CASSQTGTGTTDTQYF
CDR3nt: TGTGCCAGCAGTCAAACGGGTACTGGAACAACAGATACGCAGTATTTT

d_gene: TRBD1
j_gene: TRBJ2-7
v_gene: TRBV15
abundance: .
CDR3aa: CATSRILTGPYEQYF
CDR3nt: TGTGCCACCAGCAGAATTCTGACAGGGCCCTACGAGCAGTACTTC

d_gene: .
j_gene: TRBJ2-1
v_gene: TRBV13
abundance: .
CDR3aa: CASSPAYNEQFF
CDR3nt: TGTGCCAGCAGCCCTGCGTACAATGAGCAGTTCTTC

d_gene: TRBD1
j_gene: TRBJ2-7
v_gene: TRBV5-1
abundance: .
CDR3aa: CASSWDRVFHEQYF
CDR3nt: TGCGCCAGCAGCTGGGACAGGGTATTCCACGAGCAGTACTTC